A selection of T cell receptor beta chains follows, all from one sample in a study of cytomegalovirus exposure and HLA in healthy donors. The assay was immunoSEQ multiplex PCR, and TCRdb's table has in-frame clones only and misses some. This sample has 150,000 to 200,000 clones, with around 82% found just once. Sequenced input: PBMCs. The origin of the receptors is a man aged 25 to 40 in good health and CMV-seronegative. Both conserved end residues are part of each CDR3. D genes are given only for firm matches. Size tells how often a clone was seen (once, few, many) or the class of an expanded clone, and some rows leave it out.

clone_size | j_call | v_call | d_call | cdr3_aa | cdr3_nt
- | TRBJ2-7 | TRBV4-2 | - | CASSQTSGASPSSYEQYF | TGTGCCAGCAGCCAGACATCTGGGGCGTCCCCTAGCTCCTACGAGCAGTACTTC
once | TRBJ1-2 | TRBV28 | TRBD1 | CASSFPGTGLYGYTF | TGTGCCAGCAGTTTCCCCGGGACAGGACTCTATGGCTACACCTTC
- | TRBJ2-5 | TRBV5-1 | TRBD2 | CASSLAGGGETQYF | TGCGCCAGCAGCCTAGCGGGGGGGGGAGAGACCCAGTACTTC
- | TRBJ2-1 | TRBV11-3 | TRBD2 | CASSRSGTSFIDEQFF | TGTGCCAGCAGCCGATCGGGGACTAGCTTCATCGATGAGCAGTTCTTC
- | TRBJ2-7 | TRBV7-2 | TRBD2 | CASSSSGGVREQYF | TGTGCCAGCAGCTCCTCCGGGGGGGTTCGCGAGCAGTACTTC
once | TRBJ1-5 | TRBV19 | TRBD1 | CASSIRQGLADSNQPQHF | TGTGCCAGTAGTATTAGACAGGGACTGGCGGATAGCAATCAGCCCCAGCATTTT
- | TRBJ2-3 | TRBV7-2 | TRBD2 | CASSHMGGSGRPSTDTQYF | TGTGCCAGCAGCCATATGGGGGGAAGCGGGAGGCCCAGCACAGATACGCAGTATTTT
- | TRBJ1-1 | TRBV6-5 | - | CASSYSGIQGSEAFF | TGTGCCAGCAGTTACTCTGGGATCCAGGGATCTGAAGCTTTCTTT
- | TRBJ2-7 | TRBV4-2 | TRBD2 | CASSQSLAGDYEQYF | TGTGCCAGCAGCCAAAGCCTAGCGGGGGACTACGAGCAGTACTTC
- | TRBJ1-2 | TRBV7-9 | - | CSSSLGLVPRRDGYTF | TGTTCCAGCAGCTTAGGGCTGGTGCCGCGGCGGGATGGCTACACCTTC
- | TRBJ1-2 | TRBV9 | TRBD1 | CASSQGTGDYGYTF | TGTGCCAGCAGCCAAGGGACAGGGGATTATGGCTACACCTTC
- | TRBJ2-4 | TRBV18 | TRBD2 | CASSPASGVGNIQYF | TGTGCCAGCTCACCAGCAAGCGGGGTTGGGAACATTCAGTACTTC
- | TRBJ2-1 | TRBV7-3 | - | CATQLAPIYNEQFF | TGTGCCACCCAACTAGCCCCTATATACAATGAGCAGTTCTTC
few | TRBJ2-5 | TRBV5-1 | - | CASSLAQPQETQYF | TGCGCCAGCAGCTTGGCACAGCCCCAAGAGACCCAGTACTTC
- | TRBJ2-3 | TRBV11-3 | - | CASSFGGNTDTQYF | TGTGCCAGCAGCTTCGGGGGAAACACAGATACGCAGTATTTT
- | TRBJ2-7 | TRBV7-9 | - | CASSLEVGYEQYF | TGTGCCAGCAGCTTAGAAGTCGGCTACGAGCAGTACTTC
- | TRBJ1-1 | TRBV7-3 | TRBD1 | CASSPHDRAGTEAFF | TGTGCCAGCAGCCCCCACGACAGGGCAGGGACTGAAGCTTTCTTT
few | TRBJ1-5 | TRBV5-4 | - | CASSLGGRVGEPQHF | TGTGCCAGCAGCTTGGGCGGCAGGGTTGGGGAGCCCCAGCATTTT
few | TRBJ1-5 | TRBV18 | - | CASSPARDNQPQHF | TGTGCCAGCTCACCAGCTCGGGACAATCAGCCCCAGCATTTT
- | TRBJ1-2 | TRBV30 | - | CAWSNWPKGATYYGYTF | TGTGCCTGGAGCAATTGGCCTAAAGGGGCGACCTACTATGGCTACACCTTC
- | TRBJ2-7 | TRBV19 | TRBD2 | CASSILTSGSSSYEQYF | TGTGCCAGTAGTATCCTCACTAGCGGGTCAAGCTCCTACGAGCAGTACTTC
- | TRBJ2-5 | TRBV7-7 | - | CASSLREGGEETQYF | TGTGCTAGCAGCTTACGAGAGGGCGGAGAAGAGACCCAGTACTTC
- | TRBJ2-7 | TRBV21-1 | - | CASSKGEGQSHEQYF | TGTGCCAGCAGCAAGGGGGAAGGACAGAGCCACGAGCAGTACTTC
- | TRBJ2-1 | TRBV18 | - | CASSPGLGRVGEQFF | TGTGCCAGCTCACCGGGACTTGGGCGCGTCGGTGAGCAGTTCTTC
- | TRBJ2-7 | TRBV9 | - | CASSVRPDGLSYEQYF | TGTGCCAGCAGCGTACGACCTGACGGACTCTCCTACGAGCAGTACTTC
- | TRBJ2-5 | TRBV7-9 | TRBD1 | CASSLGQGAGETQYF | TGTGCCAGCAGCTTAGGGCAGGGGGCCGGGGAGACCCAGTACTTC
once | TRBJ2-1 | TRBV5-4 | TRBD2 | CASSLGIAGGSYNEQFF | TGTGCCAGCAGCTTGGGAATAGCGGGAGGATCCTACAATGAGCAGTTCTTC
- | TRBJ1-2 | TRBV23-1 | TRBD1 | CASSQSDRGHSMDGYTF | TGCGCCAGCAGTCAATCGGACAGGGGGCACTCGATGGACGGCTACACCTTC
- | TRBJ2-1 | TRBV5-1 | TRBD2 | CASSSTRTSGTNEQFF | TGCGCCAGCAGCTCAACCCGGACTAGCGGGACCAATGAGCAGTTCTTC
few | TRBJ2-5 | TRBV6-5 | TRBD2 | CASSYNSGSALETQYF | TGTGCCAGCAGTTACAACAGCGGGAGTGCTTTAGAGACCCAGTACTTC
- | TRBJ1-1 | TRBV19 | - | CASSITRVNTEAFF | TGTGCCAGTAGTATCACCAGGGTGAACACTGAAGCTTTCTTT
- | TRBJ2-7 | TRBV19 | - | CASSLALQSEQYF | TGTGCCAGTAGCCTAGCCCTCCAGTCTGAGCAGTACTTC
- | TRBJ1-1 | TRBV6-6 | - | CASVGQEFEAFF | TGTGCCAGCGTGGGCCAAGAGTTTGAAGCTTTCTTT
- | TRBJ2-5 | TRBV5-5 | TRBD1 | CASSFEADRGETQYF | TGTGCCAGCAGCTTTGAAGCCGACAGGGGAGAGACCCAGTACTTC
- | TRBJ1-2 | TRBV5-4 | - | CASSLKHNYGYTF | TGTGCCAGCAGCTTGAAGCATAACTATGGCTACACCTTC
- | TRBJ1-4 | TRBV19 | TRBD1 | CASSSIGDSNEKLFF | TGTGCCAGTAGCTCAATTGGGGACAGTAATGAAAAACTGTTTTTT
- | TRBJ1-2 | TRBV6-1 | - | CASREGNYGYTF | TGTGCCAGCAGGGAGGGGAACTATGGCTACACCTTC
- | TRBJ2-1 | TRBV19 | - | CASSIDTFNEQFF | TGTGCCAGTAGTATCGACACCTTCAATGAGCAGTTCTTC
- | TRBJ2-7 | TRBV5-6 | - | CASSPVRSTPYEQYF | TGTGCCAGCAGCCCGGTCCGGAGTACGCCCTACGAGCAGTACTTC
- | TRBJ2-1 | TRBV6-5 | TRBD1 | CASSYLRTGLFNEQFF | TGTGCCAGCAGTTACCTGCGGACAGGGTTGTTCAATGAGCAGTTCTTC
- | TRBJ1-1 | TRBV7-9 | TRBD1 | CASSWTGGGTEAFF | TGTGCCAGCAGCTGGACAGGGGGCGGCACTGAAGCTTTCTTT
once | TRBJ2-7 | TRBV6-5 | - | CASSYDRTYEQYF | TGTGCCAGCAGTTATGACAGAACCTACGAGCAGTACTTC